Listed here are 22 T cell receptor beta chains from one sample, sequenced in a study of T cells in Graves' hyperthyroidism and ophthalmopathy. What was amplified from RNA transcripts were TCR beta CDR3 regions. Primed by the HTBI set, a first-round RT-PCR was run on the TCR CDR3. MiXCR, run by TCRdb on the multiplex PCR reads, gives a single entry per CDR3 protein. This table holds under 350,000 distinct CDR3 sequences, roughly 13% found once. Source material: blood. The receptors derive from a woman between 40 and 55 years old with Graves' hyperthyroidism.

This clonotype was detected ten times or more. The rearrangement uses TRBV20-1 and TRBJ2-4; 9 bases agree with TRBD2. The CDR3 runs to 16 residues. The V gene's germline CDR1 is DFQATT and CDR2 SNEGSKA (reference sequence). V shed 2 bases, J shed 0 bases, and the junction held 5 bases outside the gene matches. The CDR3 coding sequence is TGCAGTGCTAGAATTAGCGGGAGAGGAGCCAAAAACATTCAGTACTTC. This translates into CSARISGRGAKNIQYF.

This clonotype was found many times. The CDR3 bases are TGTGCCAGCAGCTCCGACAGATTCTATGGCTACACCTTC. The encoded protein is CASSSDRFYGYTF. This rearrangement joins TRBV7-2 to TRBJ1-2; TRBD1 might be the D (5 bases). The CDR3 has 13 residues. Germline-derived CDR1 and CDR2 are SGHTA and FQGNSA. V shed 4 bases and J shed 4 bases, with 10 bases lying between them.

This clonotype was observed at least ten times. The chain combines TRBV12-3 or TRBV12-4 with TRBJ2-7; 7 bases line up with TRBD2. Trimming took 2 bases from V and 3 from J; bases not matched to a gene: 7. The CDR3 is 15 residues long. CDR3 loop: CASSLRGSGDYEQYF. For the CDR3, the DNA is TGTGCCAGCAGTTTACGCGGGAGTGGAGACTACGAGCAGTACTTC.

V is TRBV3-1 and J is TRBJ2-5; 10 bases are shared with TRBD2. Germline loops: CDR1 LGHDT, CDR2 YNNKEL (reference sequence). This CDR3 contains 16 residues. Trimming at V came to 6 bases and at J to 0 bases, leaving 7 bases not matched to a gene. For the CDR3, the DNA is TGTGCCAGCAGTCCCATAGCGGGAGGAAACCAAGAGACCCAGTACTTC. This translates into CASSPIAGGNQETQYF.

This clonotype appeared many times. V is TRBV5-6 and J is TRBJ1-1; 7 nucleotides match TRBD1. Germline assignment: CDR1 SGHDT and CDR2 YYEEEE. Losses at the gene ends were 4 bases for V and 4 bases for J; bases not matched to a gene: 19. This CDR3 is built from 18 residues. CDR3 nucleotides: TGTGCCAGCAGCCCCCGGGGAGACAGGGTGGGTAATCCCACTGAAGCTTTCTTT. Its protein is CASSPRGDRVGNPTEAFF.

The table lists this clonotype with many counts. The V and J genes are TRBV28 and TRBJ2-3; D is unclear. Germline V gene sequence: CDR1 MDHEN, CDR2 SYDVKM. Deletions cut 2 bases from V and 2 bases from J, with 8 bases between. This CDR3 spans 14 amino acids. The CDR3 loop is CASSLHSNTDTQYF. DNA of the CDR3: TGTGCCAGCAGTTTACACTCCAACACAGATACGCAGTATTTT.

This clonotype was detected many times. DNA of the CDR3: TGCAGTGCTCAGGAGTTGAGGGAGACCCAGTACTTC. It translates to CSAQELRETQYF. This rearrangement joins TRBV20-1 to TRBJ2-5; no clear D gene. CDR1 DFQATT and CDR2 SNEGSKA come from the germline V gene (reference sequence). Trimming removed 5 bases at V and 5 bases at J, with 12 bases between. The CDR3 loop spans 12 amino acids.

This clonotype was seen at least ten times. The chain recombines TRBV27 with TRBJ1-6; 10 bases align to TRBD1. CDR1 and CDR2 from the germline V gene are MNHEY and SMNVEV (reference sequence). The V segment lost 4 bases and the J segment 7 bases; nucleotides outside the gene matches: 1. The CDR3 consists of 14 residues. The CDR3: CASSWGQGNSPLHF. CDR3 DNA sequence: TGTGCCAGCAGTTGGGGACAGGGGAATTCACCCCTCCACTTT.

This clonotype was detected ten times or more. This chain uses TRBV7-9 with TRBJ2-1; no reliable D call. The length of the CDR3 is 14 residues. With 5 bases removed from V and 8 bases from J, the gap between germline ends came to 16 bases. Germline assignment: CDR1 SEHNR and CDR2 FQNEAQ (reference sequence). CDR3 nucleotide sequence: TGTGCCAGCAGCCCCAACCGAGGCACCGATGAGCAGTTCTTC. Translating gives CASSPNRGTDEQFF.

This clonotype was observed many times. The rearrangement uses TRBV20-1 and TRBJ2-7; TRBD1 aligns across 7 bases. From germline, CDR1 is DFQATT and CDR2 SNEGSKA (reference sequence). V lost 4 bases to trimming and J lost 2 bases; unmatched junction nucleotides: 5. The CDR3 covers 13 residues. CDR3 region: CSAIDRVTYEQYF. Here the CDR3 DNA reads TGCAGTGCTATAGACAGGGTCACCTACGAGCAGTACTTC.

This clonotype has just a few counts. The J gene is TRBJ2-5, the V gene TRBV4-1, with TRBD2 matching 10 bases. Germline lookup yields CDR1 MGHRA and CDR2 YSYEKL. This CDR3 is 17 amino acids long. J was trimmed by 5 bases and V by 1 base; bases with no gene match: 10. The CDR3 nucleotides are TGCGCCAGCAGCCAAGGAGCGGGAGGGGGGTTTGGGGAGACCCAGTACTTC. This codes for CASSQGAGGGFGETQYF.

This clonotype was seen at least ten times. The rearrangement uses TRBV3-1 and TRBJ2-7, with D possibly being TRBD2 (5 bases). Germline-derived CDR1 and CDR2 are LGHDT and YNNKEL (reference sequence). Trimming removed 2 bases from V and 4 bases from J, with 12 bases in between. The CDR3 length is 14 residues. The CDR3 spells CASSQRTPQYEQYF. The CDR3 DNA is TGTGCCAGCAGCCAACGGACTCCGCAATACGAGCAGTACTTC.

This clonotype has ten or more counts. The chain links TRBV28 to TRBJ2-4, with D possibly called TRBD1 or TRBD2 (6 bases each). This CDR3 contains 17 residues. Trimming pared 5 bases from V and 0 bases from J, leaving 17 bases between. Germline V gene sequence: CDR1 MDHEN, CDR2 SYDVKM. The CDR3 DNA reads as TGTGCCAGCAGTCTGGAGGAGGGGGGAATAGCCAAAAACATTCAGTACTTC. Translation: CASSLEEGGIAKNIQYF.

Ten or more counts support this clonotype. The chain joins TRBV3-1 to TRBJ1-2; D might be TRBD1 (6 bases). Germline V gene sequence: CDR1 LGHDT, CDR2 YNNKEL (reference sequence). Trimming took off 2 bases at V and 4 bases at J, with 17 bases between the two ends. CDR3 length equals 16 residues. The DNA of the CDR3 is TGTGCCAGCAGCCAATTATTCGGACAGCTTGTCTATGGCTACACCTTC. It encodes CASSQLFGQLVYGYTF.

This clonotype was detected many times. The gene calls are TRBV29-1 and TRBJ1-2, with D maybe TRBD1 (6 bases). The germline gives CDR1 SQVTM, CDR2 ANQGSEA. The V and J ends lost 4 bases and 7 bases respectively, with 22 bases between them. This CDR3 has 15 amino acids. In DNA form, the CDR3 reads TGCAGCGTTGTGGGGCAGGGCAGGGGTTTAGGTGGCTACACCTTC. Its protein product is CSVVGQGRGLGGYTF.

At least ten counts were recorded for this clonotype. This chain links TRBV20-1 with TRBJ1-1; tentative D call: TRBD1 (6 bases). Trimming took off 6 bases at V and 3 bases at J, with 14 bases between the two ends. The V gene's germline CDR1 is DFQATT and CDR2 SNEGSKA (reference sequence). The CDR3 is 13 amino acids. CDR3 DNA: TGCAGTGCCTTAGGGGGGCTATACACTGAAGCTTTCTTT. This translates into CSALGGLYTEAFF.

This sequence joins TRBV4-1 and TRBJ2-1; TRBD2 aligns across 8 bases. The CDR3 sequence is 16 residues long. Germline CDR1 and CDR2: MGHRA and YSYEKL. V shed 2 bases, J shed 3 bases, and the junction held 6 bases outside the gene matches. DNA for the CDR3: TGCGCCAGCAGCCAATCCGGGACTAGAGGCTACAATGAGCAGTTCTTC. This gives the protein CASSQSGTRGYNEQFF.

Comments on this clonotype: A read error is possible here, since a much larger clone lies one base away. This chain uses TRBV29-1 with TRBJ2-5; D is uncertain. Deletions cut 4 bases from V and 5 bases from J, with 14 bases between. Germline CDR1 and CDR2: SQVTM and ANQGSEA. The CDR3 totals 13 residues. The chain's CDR3 is CSVGKAWGETQYF. For the CDR3, the DNA is TGCAGCGTTGGGAAAGCCTGGGGTGAGACCCAGTACTTC. The complete variable domain, with remaining parts taken from reference TRBV29-1 and TRBJ2-5, reads SAVISQKPSRDICQRGTSLTIQCQVDSQVTMMFWYRQQPGQSLTLIATANQGSEATYESGFVIDKFPISRPNLTFSTLTVSNMSPEDSSIYLCSVGKAWGETQYFGPGTRLLVL.

This clonotype showed up many times. The CDR3 DNA reads TGTGCCAGCACTCAGGGTGGCAATGAGCAGTTCTTC. Its translation is CASTQGGNEQFF. The genes are TRBV28 and TRBJ2-1; perhaps TRBD1 as D (5 bases). CDR3 size: 12 residues. In germline, CDR1 is MDHEN, CDR2 SYDVKM. V lost 7 bases, J lost 6 bases, and 10 bases lay in between.

This clonotype was seen repeatedly, ten times or more. The CDR3 region is CASSLDPALGRGLFTEAFF. The CDR3 nucleotides read TGTGCCAGCAGCTTAGATCCAGCCCTCGGGAGGGGGTTGTTCACTGAAGCTTTCTTT. The V gene is TRBV11-2, the J gene TRBJ1-1; possibly TRBD1 for D (6 bases). Trimming removed 0 bases from V and 4 bases from J, with 24 bases in between. Germline V CDR1 and CDR2: SGHAT, FQNNGV. The CDR3 consists of 19 residues.

The chain combines TRBV29-1 with TRBJ2-7, with 7 bases fitting TRBD2. Trimming at V came to 4 bases and at J to 6 bases, leaving 15 bases not matched to a gene. Germline CDR1 reads SQVTM; CDR2 reads ANQGSEA. The CDR3 is made up of 15 amino acids. Here the CDR3 reads CSVGGFAGVRGEQYF. In DNA, the CDR3 is TGCAGCGTTGGGGGATTCGCGGGAGTAAGGGGCGAGCAGTACTTC.

This clonotype was found many times. The chain recombines TRBV27 with TRBJ2-1; no clear D gene. The CDR3 has 15 amino acids. Trimming cost V 5 bases and J 4 bases, with 15 bases left between them. The germline V gene has CDR1 MNHEY and CDR2 SMNVEV (reference sequence). The CDR3 loop is CASSALGSEYNEQFF. CDR3 nucleotides: TGTGCCAGCAGTGCCTTAGGGTCGGAATACAATGAGCAGTTCTTC.